These 6 T cell receptor beta chains came from one sample sequenced in a study of cytomegalovirus exposure and HLA in healthy donors. Primers for the PCR totalled 60 Vbeta and 13 Jbeta. The assay was immunoSEQ multiplex PCR, and TCRdb's table has in-frame clones only and misses some. The sample records about 140,000 clones, approximately 80% being singletons. What was sequenced was PBMCs. These receptors all stem from a woman aged 55 to 70 in good health and CMV-seropositive.

The V call is TRBV5-1, the J call TRBJ1-2; D call uncertain. CDR3 length equals 13 residues. Trimming pared 4 bases from V and 7 bases from J, leaving 14 bases between. Looked up from germline, CDR1 is SGHRS and CDR2 is YFSETQ. This CDR3 is CASSPAEDVGYTF. CDR3 coding DNA: TGCGCCAGCAGCCCGGCGGAGGACGTTGGCTACACCTTC. Supplemented by reference TRBV5-1 and TRBJ1-2, the full variable domain reads KAGVTQTPRYLIKTRGQQVTLSCSPISGHRSVSWYQQTPGQGLQFLFEYFSETQRNKGNFPGRFSGRQFSNSRSEMNVSTLELGDSALYLCASSPAEDVGYTFGSGTRLTVV.

The chain uses TRBV28 and TRBJ1-5; 7 bases line up with TRBD1. Germline V CDR1 and CDR2: MDHEN, SYDVKM. The CDR3 totals 18 residues. J lost 3 bases, V lost 5 bases, and 16 bases had no gene match. This chain's CDR3 is CASSILREDRFDNQPQHF. DNA for the CDR3: TGTGCCAGCAGTATCCTCCGCGAGGACAGGTTCGACAATCAGCCCCAGCATTTT.

This clone occurred a few times. This chain joins TRBV7-3 and TRBJ1-2; TRBD1 matches at 12 bases. This CDR3 is built from 15 residues. The germline V gene has CDR1 SGHTA and CDR2 FQGTGA. Losses at the gene ends were 5 bases for V and 7 bases for J; bases not matched to a gene: 8. The CDR3 DNA reads TGTGCCAGCAGCCCCGGGACAGGGGGCGCGGGTGGCTACACCTTC. It specifies CASSPGTGGAGGYTF.

To note about this clone: Germline is not matched at one junction end, which may reflect a read error. The chain recombines TRBV13 with TRBJ2-7; TRBD2 aligns across 14 bases. The CDR3 is 15 amino acids. Germline V gene lookup returns CDR1 PRHDT and CDR2 FYEKMQ (reference sequence). CDR3 amino acids: CASSVGTSGSYEQYF. In DNA form, the CDR3 reads TGTGCCAGCAGCGTAGGGACTAGCGGGAGCTACGAGCAGTACTTC.

CDR3: CAWSRDRAAEKLFF. The CDR3 DNA reads TGTGCCTGGAGTAGGGACAGGGCGGCTGAAAAACTGTTTTTT. The chain recombines TRBV30 with TRBJ1-4; 9 bases map to TRBD1. The CDR3 is 14 amino acids. With V trimmed by 2 bases and J by 7 bases, 5 bases remained unmatched. Germline-derived CDR1 and CDR2 are GTSNPN and SVGIG (reference sequence).

The chain employs TRBV5-4 and TRBJ1-5, with 8 bases matching TRBD1. The CDR3 totals 13 residues. J was trimmed by 7 bases and V by 4 bases; bases with no gene match: 4. CDR1 SGHNT and CDR2 YYREEE come from the germline V gene (reference sequence). CDR3 amino acids: CASSLGTGQPQHF. Here the CDR3 DNA reads TGTGCCAGCAGCCTGGGGACAGGCCAGCCCCAGCATTTT.